What follows are 3 T cell receptor beta chains derived from one specimen sequenced in a study of cytomegalovirus exposure and HLA in healthy donors. Primers included in the PCR were 60 Vbeta and 13 Jbeta primers. The data were produced by immunoSEQ multiplex PCR, yet TCRdb's version contains in-frame clones alone and is incomplete. The table includes about 140,000 clones, 60% to 85% detected once. Sample: PBMCs. These receptors were obtained from a male donor in good health and CMV-seronegative.

CDR3 nucleotides: TGTGCCAGTATGATCGGTGTTGGCTCCTATAATTCACCCCTCCACTTT. Its translation: CASMIGVGSYNSPLHF. The chain couples TRBV27 to TRBJ1-6; D remains unclear. The length of the CDR3 is 16 residues. The V and J ends lost 9 bases and 0 bases respectively, with 15 bases between them. Germline CDR1 is MNHEY and CDR2 is SMNVEV (reference sequence).

This chain joins TRBV10-2 and TRBJ2-4, with D maybe TRBD2 (5 bases). The CDR3 is 13 residues long. Trimming pared 10 bases from V and 9 bases from J, leaving 19 bases between. The germline CDR1 and CDR2 sequences are WSHSY and SAAADI. The CDR3: CATGERAGGIQYF. The CDR3 coding sequence is TGCGCCACCGGGGAGAGGGCTGGAGGCATTCAGTACTTC.

This chain connects TRBV12-5 to TRBJ2-1; TRBD2 agrees at 11 bases. Germline values: CDR1 LGHNT, CDR2 FRNRAP. V shed 3 bases, J shed 4 bases, and the junction held 8 bases outside the gene matches. This CDR3 has 17 residues. CDR3 protein: CASGFSPGLAVYNEQFF. For the CDR3, the DNA is TGTGCTAGTGGTTTTTCCCCGGGACTAGCGGTTTACAATGAGCAGTTCTTC.